The 32 T cell receptor beta chains in this list originate from one sample, sequenced in a study of blood T cell repertoires in COVID-19. Clones were sequenced by immunoSEQ multiplex PCR, and TCRdb holds only the in-frame ones, with some missing. The sample holds about 210,000 clones, around 88% seen once. Input material: peripheral blood. The receptors stem from a man between 45 and 60 years old with active or convalescent COVID-19.

The gene calls are TRBV28 and TRBJ1-2; maybe TRBD1 (5 bases). Per germline, CDR1 MDHEN and CDR2 SYDVKM. Trimming removed 5 bases from V and 4 bases from J, with 14 bases in between. The CDR3 consists of 14 residues. This CDR3 is CASSPYLDSYGYTF. For the CDR3, the DNA is TGTGCCAGCAGTCCATACCTCGACAGCTATGGCTACACCTTC.

This chain uses TRBV11-2 with TRBJ2-5; TRBD1 aligns across 9 bases. The V gene's germline CDR1 is SGHAT and CDR2 FQNNGV. CDR3 size: 17 residues. Losses at the gene ends were 5 bases for V and 4 bases for J; bases not matched to a gene: 14. The CDR3 here is CASSPNPTGGRGETQYF. The CDR3 nucleotides are TGTGCCAGCAGCCCCAATCCTACAGGGGGCAGGGGAGAGACCCAGTACTTC. The whole variable domain, filled in from reference TRBV11-2 and TRBJ2-5, reads EAGVAQSPRYKIIEKRQSVAFWCNPISGHATLYWYQQILGQGPKLLIQFQNNGVVDDSQLPKDRFSAERLKGVDSTLKIQPAKLEDSAVYLCASSPNPTGGRGETQYFGPGTRLLVL.

In its sample, this clone was seen once. In nucleotides, the CDR3 is TGCAGCGTCGATACCCGGACAGGGGTAGCTAACTATGGCTACACCTTC. Encoded protein: CSVDTRTGVANYGYTF. The chain links TRBV29-1 to TRBJ1-2; 9 bases are shared with TRBD1. Germline-derived CDR1 and CDR2 are SQVTM and ANQGSEA. The CDR3 covers 16 residues. J gave up 0 bases and V 6 bases, and 11 bases lay outside the gene matches.

This clone has more than one count but fewer than ten. The rearrangement links TRBV15 to TRBJ1-2; TRBD1 might be the D (6 bases). The CDR3 runs to 14 residues. The germline V gene encodes CDR1 LNHNV and CDR2 YYDKDF (reference sequence). Trimming stripped 1 base from V and 8 bases from J, with 14 bases between. CDR3 in amino acids: CATSRGTGSHGYTF. In DNA, the CDR3 is TGTGCCACCAGCAGAGGTACAGGGTCCCACGGCTACACCTTC.

The chain joins TRBV3-1 (or the pseudogene TRBV3-2) to TRBJ2-7; TRBD1 aligns across 7 bases. The CDR3 is 14 residues long. V gave up 1 base and J gave up 5 bases; unmatched junction bases: 5. Germline CDR1 and CDR2: LGHDT and YNNKEL (reference sequence). The CDR3: CASSQGQGTNEQYF. The DNA for the CDR3 is TGTGCCAGCAGCCAAGGACAGGGAACCAACGAGCAGTACTTC.

The V and J genes are TRBV6-5 and TRBJ1-5; 8 bases align to TRBD1. Unmatched junction bases numbered 10, after V lost 6 bases and J lost 6 bases. CDR3 length: 15 amino acids. Germline V lookup: CDR1 MNHEY, CDR2 SVGAGI. CDR3 protein: CASRGTGGTGQPQHF. CDR3 coding DNA: TGTGCCAGCAGGGGGACAGGCGGAACAGGTCAGCCCCAGCATTTT.

CDR3 sequence: CASRLQGDQPQHF. CDR3 nucleotides: TGTGCCAGCAGGCTTCAGGGCGATCAGCCCCAGCATTTT. The chain employs TRBV28 and TRBJ1-5, with D perhaps TRBD1 (5 bases). This CDR3 spans 13 amino acids. The V and J ends lost 6 bases and 5 bases respectively, with 11 bases between them. CDR1 and CDR2 (germline): MDHEN, SYDVKM. Full variable domain (rest looked up from reference TRBV28 and TRBJ1-5): DVKVTQSSRYLVKRTGEKVFLECVQDMDHENMFWYRQDPGLGLRLIYFSYDVKMKEKGDIPEGYSVSREKKERFSLILESASTNQTSMYLCASRLQGDQPQHFGDGTRLSIL.

This clone is a singleton in its sample. Other nucleotide sequences in the sample specify the same CDR3. This rearrangement joins TRBV28 to TRBJ1-5; 8 bases map to TRBD1. V gave up 6 bases and J gave up 4 bases; unmatched junction bases: 5. The length of the CDR3 is 14 residues. From germline, CDR1 is MDHEN and CDR2 SYDVKM. The DNA for the CDR3 is TGTGCCAGCAGCCGGACAGGGCTGAATCAGCCCCAGCATTTT. It codes for CASSRTGLNQPQHF.

This clone was detected a few times. This chain connects TRBV7-8 to TRBJ2-7, with D possibly matching TRBD2 (6 bases). V was clipped by 5 bases and J by 1 base, with 9 bases between them. Germline-derived CDR1 and CDR2 are SGHVS and FQNEAQ. The CDR3 totals 13 residues. In DNA form, the CDR3 reads TGTGCCAGCAGCGGGGGACTGTCCTACGAGCAGTACTTC. Its translation is CASSGGLSYEQYF.

This clone was observed a single time. J is TRBJ1-1 and V is TRBV9; D unresolved. The V gene lost 0 bases and the J gene lost 2 bases, with 11 bases spanning the gap. Per the germline V gene, CDR1 is SGDLS and CDR2 is YYNGEE. This CDR3 has 15 amino acids. The DNA of the CDR3 is TGTGCCAGCAGCGTAGGGGCGGAGGGTAACACTGAAGCTTTCTTT. Its translation: CASSVGAEGNTEAFF. Full variable domain (outside the CDR3, taken from reference TRBV9 and TRBJ1-1): DSGVTQTPKHLITATGQRVTLRCSPRSGDLSVYWYQQSLDQGLQFLIQYYNGEERAKGNILERFSAQQFPDLHSELNLSSLELGDSALYFCASSVGAEGNTEAFFGQGTRLTVV.

This clone showed up just a few times. This chain connects TRBV2 to TRBJ1-5; 9 bases match TRBD1. The CDR3 covers 16 residues. After removal of 6 bases from V and 3 bases from J, the junction contained 9 bases not matched to a gene. Looked up from germline, CDR1 is SNHLY and CDR2 is FYNNEI. DNA of the CDR3: TGTGCCAGCAGGACCTGGGACAGGGCAAACAATCAGCCCCAGCATTTT. Translated: CASRTWDRANNQPQHF.

This chain connects TRBV18 to TRBJ2-7; 10 bases match TRBD1. V shed 6 bases and J 3 bases; nucleotides not matched to a gene: 5. The CDR3 has 14 residues. CDR1 and CDR2 from the germline V gene are KGHSH and LQKENI. The CDR3 protein is CASSPGQGDYEQYF. Here the CDR3 DNA reads TGTGCCAGCTCCCCCGGACAGGGGGACTACGAGCAGTACTTC.

The V and J genes are TRBV27 and TRBJ2-7, with D perhaps matching TRBD2 (5 bases). Trimming removed 7 bases from V and 3 bases from J, with 13 bases in between. This CDR3 contains 13 residues. From germline, CDR1 is MNHEY and CDR2 SMNVEV (reference sequence). The CDR3 sequence: CASKEDGRYEQYF. The CDR3 DNA is TGTGCCAGCAAGGAGGACGGACGCTACGAGCAGTACTTC.

This chain uses TRBV2 with TRBJ2-7; a possible D gene is TRBD1 (7 bases). This CDR3 has 13 residues. With 6 bases removed from V and 7 bases from J, the gap between germline ends came to 16 bases. Per germline, CDR1 SNHLY and CDR2 FYNNEI. CDR3 nucleotide sequence: TGTGCCAGCAGCGCCGGAGGGGGCGATGAGCAGTACTTC. As protein: CASSAGGGDEQYF. The variable domain in full, with the rest retrieved from reference TRBV2 and TRBJ2-7, is EPEVTQTPSHQVTQMGQEVILRCVPISNHLYFYWYRQILGQKVEFLVSFYNNEISEKSEIFDDQFSVERPDGSNFTLKIRSTKLEDSAMYFCASSAGGGDEQYFGPGTRLTVT.

The chain has TRBV28 and TRBJ1-6; D call uncertain. The V and J ends lost 2 bases and 8 bases respectively, with 13 bases between them. CDR1 is MDHEN, CDR2 SYDVKM, per germline. The CDR3 consists of 15 residues. This CDR3 is CASSLPAGRDSPLHF. CDR3 nucleotide sequence: TGTGCCAGCAGTTTACCGGCAGGTCGTGATTCACCCCTCCACTTT.

The CDR3: CASSLDRGEYQPQHF. In DNA form, the CDR3 reads TGTGCCAGCAGCTTAGACAGGGGAGAGTATCAGCCCCAGCATTTT. V and J are TRBV7-2 and TRBJ1-5, with TRBD1 identical over 7 bases. The germline V gene has CDR1 SGHTA and CDR2 FQGNSA. This CDR3 contains 15 residues. V lost 1 base and J lost 5; bases outside the gene matches: 5.

The chain recombines TRBV30 with TRBJ1-6; D ambiguous. The CDR3 is 11 amino acids. The ends were cut back, 4 bases at V and 9 bases at J, with 7 bases in the middle. The germline V gene has CDR1 GTSNPN and CDR2 SVGIG (reference sequence). CDR3 sequence (DNA): TGTGCCTGGAAGGAGGGTTCACCCCTCCACTTT. Protein product: CAWKEGSPLHF.

J is TRBJ1-6 and V is TRBV12-3 or TRBV12-4; D remains unclear. V was cut by 6 bases and J by 12 bases, with 15 bases left in between. The CDR3 covers 13 residues. CDR3 DNA: TGTGCCAGCAGGGTACTGCGCGGGAAACCCCTCCACTTT. It translates to CASRVLRGKPLHF.

This clone was seen a few times. The chain recombines TRBV4-3 with TRBJ1-1; the D gene is possibly TRBD1 (6 bases). This CDR3 is 17 amino acids long. Looked up from germline, CDR1 is LGHNA and CDR2 is YSLEER. The V end lost 1 base, the J end lost 3 bases, and 18 bases lay between the germline ends. CDR3 bases: TGCGCCAGCAGCCAAGTGCCCCCAGGGGAATTCGACACTGAAGCTTTCTTT. Protein sequence: CASSQVPPGEFDTEAFF.

In this sample, this clone turned up a few times. The rearrangement links TRBV30 to TRBJ2-7; D is undetermined. The V and J ends lost 4 bases and 1 base respectively, with 8 bases between them. Germline CDR1 reads GTSNPN; CDR2 reads SVGIG (reference sequence). CDR3 length: 12 amino acids. The CDR3 here is CAWTRSSYEQYF. The CDR3 DNA sequence: TGTGCCTGGACCAGGTCTTCCTACGAGCAGTACTTC.

The V call is TRBV3-1 (or the pseudogene TRBV3-2), the J call TRBJ1-6; a weak D match, TRBD1 (6 bases). This CDR3 comprises 15 residues. Trimming cost V 1 base and J 9 bases, with 13 bases left between them. Germline assignment: CDR1 LGHDT and CDR2 YNNKEL (reference sequence). The CDR3 loop reads CASSQGQGISSPLHF. DNA for the CDR3: TGTGCCAGCAGCCAAGGGCAGGGGATTAGTTCACCCCTCCACTTT.

This chain connects TRBV5-4 to TRBJ1-5; maybe TRBD1 (6 bases). In germline, CDR1 is SGHNT, CDR2 YYREEE (reference sequence). The CDR3 runs to 18 residues. Trimming took off 2 bases at V and 1 base at J, with 19 bases between the two ends. As DNA, the CDR3 is TGTGCCAGCAGCTTCACGACAGGTGCGGACGGGAGCAATCAGCCCCAGCATTTT. It codes for CASSFTTGADGSNQPQHF.

This clone was detected a few times. V gene TRBV11-2 combines with J gene TRBJ2-3; 8 nucleotides match TRBD1. With 11 bases clipped from V and 3 bases from J, the junction kept 13 bases outside the gene matches. The CDR3 covers 15 residues. Germline V CDR1 and CDR2: SGHAT, FQNNGV. CDR3: CASSVQGAGTDTQYF. The CDR3 DNA follows: TGTGCCTCCAGTGTGCAGGGGGCAGGGACAGATACGCAGTATTTT. Full variable domain (missing parts from reference TRBV11-2 and TRBJ2-3): EAGVAQSPRYKIIEKRQSVAFWCNPISGHATLYWYQQILGQGPKLLIQFQNNGVVDDSQLPKDRFSAERLKGVDSTLKIQPAKLEDSAVYLCASSVQGAGTDTQYFGPGTRLTVL.

The chain links TRBV7-9 to TRBJ2-7, with D possibly TRBD2 on 5 matching bases. V dropped 1 base and J dropped 5 bases, with 12 bases sitting between them. Germline-derived CDR1 and CDR2 are SEHNR and FQNEAQ (reference sequence). CDR3 length: 14 amino acids. CDR3 protein: CASSLEVEVDEQYF. DNA of the CDR3: TGTGCCAGCAGCTTAGAGGTGGAGGTGGACGAGCAGTACTTC.

The rearrangement links TRBV4-3 to TRBJ1-4; the D is unclear. Trimming left V 0 bases short and J 0 bases short, with 11 bases between. This CDR3 is 17 amino acids long. Germline-derived CDR1 and CDR2 are LGHNA and YSLEER. The CDR3 is CASSQDSTRSTNEKLFF. The DNA for the CDR3 is TGCGCCAGCAGCCAAGATAGTACCAGGTCAACTAATGAAAAACTGTTTTTT.

In DNA, the CDR3 is TGTGCCAGCAGCTTACTGACTAGCGGGAGGGGTAATGAGCAGTTCTTC. It is translated as CASSLLTSGRGNEQFF. This chain links TRBV5-6 with TRBJ2-1; 14 nucleotides align to TRBD2. This CDR3 is 16 amino acids long. Germline lookup yields CDR1 SGHDT and CDR2 YYEEEE. After removal of 2 bases from V and 7 bases from J, the junction contained 5 bases not matched to a gene.

The chain is built from TRBV10-3 and TRBJ1-1, with 7 nucleotides matching TRBD1. V was pared by 3 bases and J by 1 base, with 5 bases of the junction left unmatched. This CDR3 contains 15 residues. Per the germline V gene, CDR1 is ENHRY and CDR2 is SYGVKD. The DNA for the CDR3 is TGTGCCATCAGTGACACCGGGACAGCGAACACTGAAGCTTTCTTT. Translated: CAISDTGTANTEAFF.

This chain joins TRBV27 and TRBJ1-5, with TRBD1 as a possible D gene (5 bases). V was clipped by 5 bases and J by 4 bases, with 12 bases between them. CDR1 and CDR2 from the germline V gene are MNHEY and SMNVEV (reference sequence). The CDR3 is made up of 14 amino acids. CDR3 DNA: TGTGCCAGCAGTCGAGACAGAGCAAATCAGCCCCAGCATTTT. Protein: CASSRDRANQPQHF.

The rearrangement links TRBV5-4 to TRBJ2-7; D possibly corresponds to TRBD1 (6 bases). The CDR3 runs to 14 residues. Trimming removed 5 bases at V and 2 bases at J, with 14 bases between. The V gene's germline CDR1 is SGHNT and CDR2 YYREEE (reference sequence). This chain's CDR3 is CASSPLAGAYEQYF. The CDR3 DNA sequence: TGTGCCAGCAGTCCCCTAGCAGGGGCCTACGAGCAGTACTTC.

The V gene is TRBV4-3, the J gene TRBJ2-7; 10 nucleotides agree with TRBD2. After removal of 1 base from V and 1 base from J, the junction contained 4 bases not matched to a gene. This CDR3 is 16 amino acids long. Germline-derived CDR1 and CDR2 are LGHNA and YSLEER. CDR3 sequence (DNA): TGCGCCAGCAGCCAAGTAGCTAGCGGGGGTTCCTACGAGCAGTACTTC. Its translation is CASSQVASGGSYEQYF.

CDR3 loop: CATSRALGLAGTDTQYF. DNA of the CDR3: TGTGCCACCAGCAGAGCACTAGGACTAGCGGGCACAGATACGCAGTATTTT. The genes are TRBV15 and TRBJ2-3, with 10 bases lining up with TRBD2. CDR3 length: 17 amino acids. J was trimmed by 1 base and V by 1 base; bases with no gene match: 5. The germline CDR1 and CDR2 sequences are LNHNV and YYDKDF (reference sequence).

This clone was recorded only once. Other DNA sequences in the sample encode the same CDR3. The chain joins TRBV27 to TRBJ1-2, with TRBD1 matching 7 bases. The germline CDR1 and CDR2 sequences are MNHEY and SMNVEV (reference sequence). Unmatched junction bases numbered 1, after V lost 3 bases and J lost 0 bases. The CDR3 totals 14 residues. CDR3 in amino acids: CASSLGQTNYGYTF. DNA for the CDR3: TGTGCCAGCAGTTTGGGACAGACTAACTATGGCTACACCTTC.